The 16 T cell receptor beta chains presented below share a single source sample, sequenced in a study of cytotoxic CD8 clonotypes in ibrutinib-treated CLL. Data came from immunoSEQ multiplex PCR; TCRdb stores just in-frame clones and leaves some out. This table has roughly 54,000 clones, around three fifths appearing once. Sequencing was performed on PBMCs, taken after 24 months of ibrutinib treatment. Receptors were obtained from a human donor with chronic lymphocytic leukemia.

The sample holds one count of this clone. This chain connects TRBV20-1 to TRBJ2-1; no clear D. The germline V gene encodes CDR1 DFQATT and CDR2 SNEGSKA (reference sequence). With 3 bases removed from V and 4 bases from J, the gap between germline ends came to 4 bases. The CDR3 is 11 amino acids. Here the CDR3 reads CSARWYNEQFF. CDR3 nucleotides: TGCAGTGCTAGGTGGTACAATGAGCAGTTCTTC.

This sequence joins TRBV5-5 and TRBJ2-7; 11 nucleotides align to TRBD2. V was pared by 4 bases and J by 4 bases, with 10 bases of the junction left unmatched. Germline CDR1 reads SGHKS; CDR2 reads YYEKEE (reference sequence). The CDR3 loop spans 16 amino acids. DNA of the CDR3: TGTGCCAGCAGCCGTGACGCTAGCGGGAGGATTTACGAGCAGTACTTC. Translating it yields CASSRDASGRIYEQYF.

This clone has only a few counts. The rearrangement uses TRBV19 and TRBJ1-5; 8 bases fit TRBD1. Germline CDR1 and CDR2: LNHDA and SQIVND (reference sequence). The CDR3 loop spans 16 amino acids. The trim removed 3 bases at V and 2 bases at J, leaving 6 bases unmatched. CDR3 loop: CASSIGWGQGNQPQHF. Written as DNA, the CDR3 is TGTGCCAGTAGTATTGGATGGGGACAGGGCAATCAGCCCCAGCATTTT.

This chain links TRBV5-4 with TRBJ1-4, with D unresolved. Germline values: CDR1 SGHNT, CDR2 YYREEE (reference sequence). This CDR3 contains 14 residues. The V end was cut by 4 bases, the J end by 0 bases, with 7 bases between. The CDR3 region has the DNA TGTGCCAGCAGCCCAGAGGCAACTAATGAAAAACTGTTTTTT. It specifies CASSPEATNEKLFF.

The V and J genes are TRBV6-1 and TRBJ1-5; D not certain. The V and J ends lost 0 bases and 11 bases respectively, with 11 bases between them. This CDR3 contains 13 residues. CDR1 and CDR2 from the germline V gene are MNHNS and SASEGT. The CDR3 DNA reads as TGTGCCAGCAGTGAAGCTAGGTATGGGGCCCAGCATTTT. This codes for CASSEARYGAQHF.

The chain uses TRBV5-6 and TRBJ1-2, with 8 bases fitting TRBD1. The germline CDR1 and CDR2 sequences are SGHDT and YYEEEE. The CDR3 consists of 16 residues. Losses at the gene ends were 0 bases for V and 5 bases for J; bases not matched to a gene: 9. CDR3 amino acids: CASSLVDRAGGYGYTF. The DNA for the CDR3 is TGTGCCAGCAGCTTGGTGGACAGGGCTGGGGGGTATGGCTACACCTTC. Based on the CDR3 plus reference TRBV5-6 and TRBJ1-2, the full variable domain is DAGVTQSPTHLIKTRGQQVTLRCSPKSGHDTVSWYQQALGQGPQFIFQYYEEEERQRGNFPDRFSGHQFPNYSSELNVNALLLGDSALYLCASSLVDRAGGYGYTFGSGTRLTVV.

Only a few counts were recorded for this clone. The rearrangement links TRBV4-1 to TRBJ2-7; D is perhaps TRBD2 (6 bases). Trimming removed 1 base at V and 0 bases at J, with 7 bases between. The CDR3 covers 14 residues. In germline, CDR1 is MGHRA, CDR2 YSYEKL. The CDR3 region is CASSQGRGSYEQYF. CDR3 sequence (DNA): TGCGCCAGCAGCCAAGGGAGGGGCTCCTACGAGCAGTACTTC.

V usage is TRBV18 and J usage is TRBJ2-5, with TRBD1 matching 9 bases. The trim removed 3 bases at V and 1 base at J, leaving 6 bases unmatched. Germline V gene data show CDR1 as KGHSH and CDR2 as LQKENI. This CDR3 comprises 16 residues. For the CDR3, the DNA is TGTGCCAGCTCACCGGTAGGGACAGGGTTCCAAGAGACCCAGTACTTC. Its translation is CASSPVGTGFQETQYF.

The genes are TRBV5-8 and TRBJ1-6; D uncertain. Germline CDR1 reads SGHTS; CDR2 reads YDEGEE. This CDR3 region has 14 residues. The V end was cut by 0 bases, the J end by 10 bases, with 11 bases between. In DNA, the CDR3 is TGTGCCAGCAGCTTGGCGGGCGCAGCGTCACCCCTCCACTTT. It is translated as CASSLAGAASPLHF.

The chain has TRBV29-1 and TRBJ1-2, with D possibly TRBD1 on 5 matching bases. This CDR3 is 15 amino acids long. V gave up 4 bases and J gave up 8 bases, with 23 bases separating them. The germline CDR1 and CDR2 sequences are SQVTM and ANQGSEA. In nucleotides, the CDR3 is TGCAGCGTTGGGGCCCCGGAAAGGGGAGGTGTCGGCTACACCTTC. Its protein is CSVGAPERGGVGYTF.

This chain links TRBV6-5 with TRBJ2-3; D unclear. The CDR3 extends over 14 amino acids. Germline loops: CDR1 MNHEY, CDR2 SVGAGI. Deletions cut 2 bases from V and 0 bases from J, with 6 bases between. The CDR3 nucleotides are TGTGCCAGCAGTTACAAGGCTAGCACAGATACGCAGTATTTT. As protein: CASSYKASTDTQYF.

The CDR3 sequence: CASSGGDTQYF. CDR3 coding DNA: TGTGCCAGCAGCGGGGGGGATACGCAGTATTTT. The rearrangement joins TRBV9 to TRBJ2-3; D tentatively fits TRBD1 or TRBD2 (5 bases each). This CDR3 comprises 11 residues. CDR1 is SGDLS and CDR2 is YYNGEE in the germline V gene. V was trimmed by 3 bases and J by 6 bases, leaving 5 bases between them.

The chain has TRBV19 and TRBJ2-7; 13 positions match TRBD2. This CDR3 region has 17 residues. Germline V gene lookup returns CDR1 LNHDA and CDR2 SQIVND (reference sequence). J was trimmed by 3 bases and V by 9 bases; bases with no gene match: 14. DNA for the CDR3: TGTGCCAGCCCGTCCCTTGGGGGACTAGCGGGGAGCTACGAGCAGTACTTC. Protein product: CASPSLGGLAGSYEQYF.

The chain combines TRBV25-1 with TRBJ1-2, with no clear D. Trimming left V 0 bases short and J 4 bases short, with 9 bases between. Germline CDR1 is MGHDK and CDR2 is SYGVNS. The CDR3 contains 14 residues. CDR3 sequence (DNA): TGTGCCAGCAGTGAATACGCCAGCACCTATGGCTACACCTTC. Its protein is CASSEYASTYGYTF.

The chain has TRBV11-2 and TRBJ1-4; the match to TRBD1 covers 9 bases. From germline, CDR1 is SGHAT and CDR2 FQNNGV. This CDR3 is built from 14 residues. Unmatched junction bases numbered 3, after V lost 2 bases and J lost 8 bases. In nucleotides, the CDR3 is TGTGCCAGCAGCTTAAAGGGACAGGGCGAAAAACTGTTTTTT. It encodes CASSLKGQGEKLFF.

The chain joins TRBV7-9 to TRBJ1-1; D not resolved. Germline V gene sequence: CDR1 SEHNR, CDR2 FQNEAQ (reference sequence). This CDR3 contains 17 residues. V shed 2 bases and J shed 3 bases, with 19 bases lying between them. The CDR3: CASSLKNPLFLDTEAFF. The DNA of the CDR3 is TGTGCCAGCAGCTTAAAGAATCCCCTCTTCCTGGACACTGAAGCTTTCTTT.